Included here is one T cell receptor (beta chain) sequence, with context. These data belong to a study of T cell responses to AZD1222 COVID-19 vaccine. TCRdb's copy holds only in-frame clones and misses some; the assay was immunoSEQ multiplex PCR. This repertoire shows 140,000 to 150,000 clones, approximately 93% found once; its top ten account for 5.1%. The CDR3 loop spans 15 amino acids. In germline, CDR1 is SEHNR, CDR2 FQNEAQ (reference sequence). The V gene end was trimmed by 1 base and the J gene end by 4 bases; junction bases not matched to a gene: 6. The chain links TRBV7-9 to TRBJ2-5; 7 bases agree with TRBD1. This sequence was found in an adult in good health. Sequenced here: peripheral blood, sampled on day 0 of AZD1222 vaccination. CDR3 region: CASSLDFAGGETQYF. The DNA for the CDR3 is TGTGCCAGCAGCTTAGACTTCGCAGGGGGAGAGACCCAGTACTTC.